This TCR beta chain stems from a study of cytomegalovirus exposure and HLA in healthy donors. Study as a whole: From donors who were HLA-typed, an early data release held around 80 million unique TCRs.

Study results and limitations: With later analysis, a missense DCLRE1C variant became linked to TCR beta V- and J-gene trimming. In a later analysis, an Asian-associated ancestry cluster reportedly showed fewer N-insertions than the approximately 700-donor mean.

Notes on this clone: What it binds is unknown.

PCR employed 60 Vbeta and 13 Jbeta primers. Profiled with immunoSEQ multiplex PCR; TCRdb holds only in-frame clones, not every one. The table lists some 130,000 clones, 60% to 80% of them singletons. CDR1 MNHNS and CDR2 SASEGT come from the germline V gene. The CDR3 has 14 amino acids. J was trimmed by 5 bases and V by 6 bases; bases with no gene match: 7. The receptor comes from a man younger than 40 in good health and CMV-seronegative. This chain connects TRBV6-1 to TRBJ1-5; TRBD1 matches 7 bases. Sample: PBMCs. CDR3 region: CASSADRADQPQHF. As DNA, the CDR3 is TGTGCCAGCAGCGCCGACAGGGCCGATCAGCCCCAGCATTTT.